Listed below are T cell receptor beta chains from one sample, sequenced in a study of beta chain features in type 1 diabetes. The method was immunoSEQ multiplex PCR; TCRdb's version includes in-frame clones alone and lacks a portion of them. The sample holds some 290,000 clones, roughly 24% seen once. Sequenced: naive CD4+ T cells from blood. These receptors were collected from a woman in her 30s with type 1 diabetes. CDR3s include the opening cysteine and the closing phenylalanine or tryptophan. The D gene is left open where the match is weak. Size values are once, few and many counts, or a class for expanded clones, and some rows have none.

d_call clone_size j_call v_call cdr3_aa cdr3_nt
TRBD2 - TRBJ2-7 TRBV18 CASSPLRTRGYEQYF TGTGCCAGCTCACCACTCCGGACTAGGGGTTACGAGCAGTACTTC
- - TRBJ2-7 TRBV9 CASSERAEPPYEQYF TGTGCCAGCAGCGAGCGGGCGGAGCCCCCCTACGAGCAGTACTTC
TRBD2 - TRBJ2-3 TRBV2 CASSERLAEGTDTQYF TGTGCCAGCAGTGAACGGCTAGCGGAGGGCACAGATACGCAGTATTTT
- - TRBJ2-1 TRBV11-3 CASSLLGGTNNEQFF TGTGCCAGCAGCTTACTTGGGGGGACCAACAATGAGCAGTTCTTC
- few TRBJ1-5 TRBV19 CASRQVDQPQHF TGTGCCAGTAGACAGGTGGATCAGCCCCAGCATTTT
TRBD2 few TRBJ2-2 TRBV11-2 CATQTSGRAGELFF TGTGCCACGCAGACTAGCGGGAGGGCCGGGGAGCTGTTTTTT
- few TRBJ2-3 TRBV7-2 CASSLRFGGDNGADTQYF TGTGCCAGCAGCTTACGGTTTGGAGGGGATAATGGCGCAGATACGCAGTATTTT
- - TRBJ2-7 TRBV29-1 CSALSGQTYEQYF TGCAGCGCCCTCTCTGGGCAGACCTACGAGCAGTACTTC
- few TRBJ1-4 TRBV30 CAWTRGSEKLFF TGTGCCTGGACTCGGGGATCTGAAAAACTGTTTTTT
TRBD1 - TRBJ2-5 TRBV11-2 CASSYSGQGAWTQYF TGTGCCAGCAGCTACTCAGGACAGGGGGCCTGGACCCAGTACTTC
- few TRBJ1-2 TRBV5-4 CASSLTANYGYTF TGTGCCAGCAGCTTGACGGCTAACTATGGCTACACCTTC
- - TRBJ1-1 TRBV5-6 CASSLVANTEAFF TGTGCCAGCAGCTTGGTGGCGAACACTGAAGCTTTCTTT
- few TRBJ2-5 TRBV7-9 CASSLDPRQAGYF TGTGCCAGCAGCTTAGATCCGAGACAGGCCGGATACTTC
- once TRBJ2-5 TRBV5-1 CASSFGLGETQYF TGCGCCAGCAGCTTCGGCCTCGGGGAGACCCAGTACTTC
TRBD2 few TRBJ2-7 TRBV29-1 CSVAASGSYEQYF TGCAGCGTCGCCGCTAGCGGCTCCTACGAGCAGTACTTC
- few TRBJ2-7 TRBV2 CASCSSYEQYF TGTGCCAGCTGTAGCAGCTACGAGCAGTACTTC
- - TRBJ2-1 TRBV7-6 CASSLVSSSYNEQFF TGTGCCAGCAGCTTAGTTTCGAGCTCCTACAATGAGCAGTTCTTC
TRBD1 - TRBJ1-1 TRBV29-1 CSADRGPNTEAFF TGCAGCGCTGACAGGGGGCCGAACACTGAAGCTTTCTTT
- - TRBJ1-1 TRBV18 CASSRDKNTEAFF TGTGCCAGCTCCCGGGACAAGAACACTGAAGCTTTCTTT
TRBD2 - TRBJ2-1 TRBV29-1 CSVLGGAGVNEQFF TGCAGCGTTCTCGGGGGAGCGGGAGTAAATGAGCAGTTCTTC
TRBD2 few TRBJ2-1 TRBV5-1 CASSLDLGLAGGGEQFF TGCGCCAGCAGCTTGGACCTAGGACTAGCGGGAGGAGGTGAGCAGTTCTTC
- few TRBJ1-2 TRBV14 CASTKGVAYGYTF TGTGCCAGCACCAAAGGGGTTGCCTATGGCTACACCTTC
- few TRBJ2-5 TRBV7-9 CASRLQGSGETQYF TGTGCCAGCAGATTACAGGGATCAGGGGAGACCCAGTACTTC
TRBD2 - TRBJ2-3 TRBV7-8 CASSLDAGDLTDTQYF TGTGCCAGCAGCTTAGACGCGGGAGATCTAACAGATACGCAGTATTTT
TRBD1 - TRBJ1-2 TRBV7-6 CASSPGTGPYGYTF TGTGCCAGCAGCCCCGGGACAGGACCCTATGGCTACACCTTC
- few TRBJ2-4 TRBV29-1 CSAQYLEEAKNIQYF TGCAGCGCCCAATATCTAGAAGAAGCCAAAAACATTCAGTACTTC
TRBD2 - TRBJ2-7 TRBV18 CASSPWTSGSHEQYF TGTGCCAGCTCACCATGGACTAGCGGGAGTCACGAGCAGTACTTC
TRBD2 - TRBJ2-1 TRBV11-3 CASSRLAGAQFF TGTGCCAGCAGCAGACTAGCGGGAGCTCAGTTCTTC
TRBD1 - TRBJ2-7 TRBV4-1 CASSHPGQAPPYEQYF TGCGCCAGCAGCCACCCCGGACAGGCCCCCCCCTACGAGCAGTACTTC
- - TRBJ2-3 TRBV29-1 CSVDLAESTDTQYF TGCAGCGTTGATCTAGCTGAGAGCACAGATACGCAGTATTTT
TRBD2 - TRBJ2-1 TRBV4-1 CASSHELAGATNEQFF TGCGCCAGCAGCCACGAACTAGCGGGAGCCACCAATGAGCAGTTCTTC
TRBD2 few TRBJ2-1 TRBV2 CASRNSGRVKNEQFF TGTGCCAGCAGGAATAGCGGGAGGGTAAAGAATGAGCAGTTCTTC
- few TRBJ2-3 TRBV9 CASSAPILDTQYF TGTGCCAGCAGCGCCCCTATCCTGGATACGCAGTATTTT
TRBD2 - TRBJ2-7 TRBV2 CASTDGRQLYEQYF TGTGCCAGCACTGACGGGAGGCAACTCTACGAGCAGTACTTC
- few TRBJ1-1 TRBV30 CAWSGGQTEAFF TGTGCCTGGAGTGGCGGACAAACTGAAGCTTTCTTT
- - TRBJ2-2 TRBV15 CATRNRLNTGELFF TGTGCCACCAGAAACCGACTAAACACCGGGGAGCTGTTTTTT
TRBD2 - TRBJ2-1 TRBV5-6 CASSSGGDEQFF TGTGCCAGCAGCTCGGGGGGGGATGAGCAGTTCTTC
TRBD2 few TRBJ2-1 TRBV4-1 CASSQTSPLHEQFF TGCGCCAGCAGCCAGACTAGCCCCCTTCATGAGCAGTTCTTC
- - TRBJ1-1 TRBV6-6 CASSETGHTEAFF TGTGCCAGCAGTGAGACAGGCCACACTGAAGCTTTCTTT
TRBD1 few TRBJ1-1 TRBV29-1 CSAPTGGNTEAFF TGCAGCGCCCCGACAGGGGGGAACACTGAAGCTTTCTTT